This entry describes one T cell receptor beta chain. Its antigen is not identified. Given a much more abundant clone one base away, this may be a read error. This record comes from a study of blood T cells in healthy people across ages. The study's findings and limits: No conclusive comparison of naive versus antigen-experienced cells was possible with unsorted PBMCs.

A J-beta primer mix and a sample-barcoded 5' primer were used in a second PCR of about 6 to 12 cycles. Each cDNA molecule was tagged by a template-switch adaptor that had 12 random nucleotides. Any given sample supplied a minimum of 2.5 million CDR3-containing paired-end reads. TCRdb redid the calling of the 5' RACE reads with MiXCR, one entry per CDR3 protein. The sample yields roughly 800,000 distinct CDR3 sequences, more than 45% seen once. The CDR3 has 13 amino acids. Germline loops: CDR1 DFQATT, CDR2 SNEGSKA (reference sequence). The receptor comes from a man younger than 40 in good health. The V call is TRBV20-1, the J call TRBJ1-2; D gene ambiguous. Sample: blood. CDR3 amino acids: CSAPGLANYGYSF. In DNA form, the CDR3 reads TGCAGTGCTCCGGGGTTGGCTAACTATGGCTACAGCTTC.